Listed here are 11 T cell receptor beta chains from one sample, sequenced in a study of type 1 regulatory T cells. Via MiXCR, TCRdb re-called the reads, giving one row per CDR3 protein. Of about 20,000 distinct CDR3 sequences listed, 10% were seen once; the top ten hold under 3.5%. Source material: CD4+ T cells, either the whole sample or a sorted fraction (not recorded which). The source is a human donor in good health.

The chain uses TRBV29-1 and TRBJ2-7; TRBD1 matches at 9 bases. The CDR3 loop spans 15 amino acids. Trimming at V came to 4 bases and at J to 5 bases, leaving 12 bases not matched to a gene. From germline, CDR1 is SQVTM and CDR2 ANQGSEA. The CDR3: CSVVPRGQGSHEQYF. Written as DNA, the CDR3 is TGCAGCGTTGTCCCCCGGGGACAGGGCAGCCACGAGCAGTACTTC.

V gene TRBV29-1 combines with J gene TRBJ2-7; possibly TRBD1 for D (6 bases). The CDR3 sequence is 15 residues long. CDR1 SQVTM and CDR2 ANQGSEA come from the germline V gene. Trimming took 4 bases from V and 7 from J, leaving 23 bases between them. The chain's CDR3 is CSVGGRGGPIWEQYF. DNA for the CDR3: TGCAGCGTTGGGGGAAGAGGGGGACCGATCTGGGAGCAGTACTTC.

This clonotype is classed as medium-sized. The rearrangement joins TRBV29-1 to TRBJ2-2; D gene uncertain. With 5 bases removed from V and 4 bases from J, the gap between germline ends came to 11 bases. The CDR3 length is 13 residues. Germline loops: CDR1 SQVTM, CDR2 ANQGSEA. CDR3 coding DNA: TGCAGCGTTCTAAGAGCCATCACCGGGGAGCTGTTTTTT. Amino acid sequence: CSVLRAITGELFF.

This clonotype has ten or more counts. The genes are TRBV20-1 and TRBJ2-1, with D perhaps TRBD1 or TRBD2 (5 bases each). V dropped 7 bases and J dropped 8 bases, with 15 bases sitting between them. The germline V gene has CDR1 DFQATT and CDR2 SNEGSKA (reference sequence). The CDR3 is made up of 12 amino acids. The CDR3 loop is CSVRAGRDEQFF. CDR3 bases: TGCAGTGTCAGGGCCGGGCGGGATGAGCAGTTCTTC.

This clonotype has ten or more counts. This sequence joins TRBV11-2 and TRBJ2-1; 7 bases fit TRBD2. The CDR3 covers 13 residues. Per the germline V gene, CDR1 is SGHAT and CDR2 is FQNNGV. J lost 6 bases, V lost 5 bases, and 4 bases had no gene match. The CDR3 DNA reads as TGTGCCAGCAGCCGGACTAGTCTCAATGAGCAGTTCTTC. Translation gives CASSRTSLNEQFF.

This clonotype was picked up many times. This rearrangement joins TRBV20-1 to TRBJ2-7, with 10 bases matching TRBD2. V was pared by 6 bases and J by 7 bases, with 12 bases of the junction left unmatched. The CDR3 runs to 14 residues. Germline V lookup: CDR1 DFQATT, CDR2 SNEGSKA (reference sequence). The CDR3 coding sequence is TGCAGTGCCCTGAGCGGGAGGGGGCTTGGAGAGCAGTACTTC. Its protein product is CSALSGRGLGEQYF.

This clonotype was detected ten times or more. The chain recombines TRBV20-1 with TRBJ1-4, with D maybe TRBD1 (5 bases). Trimming removed 0 bases from V and 8 bases from J, with 16 bases in between. The CDR3 is made up of 15 amino acids. Germline V gene lookup returns CDR1 DFQATT and CDR2 SNEGSKA (reference sequence). CDR3 protein: CSARDRDWVREKLFF. CDR3 sequence (DNA): TGCAGTGCTAGAGATCGGGACTGGGTGCGGGAAAAACTGTTTTTT.

The CDR3 protein is CASGPGEQYF. The CDR3 DNA is TGTGCCAGCGGCCCGGGGGAGCAGTACTTC. The rearrangement joins TRBV6-5 to TRBJ2-7, with a possible D match to TRBD2 (5 bases). The length of the CDR3 is 10 residues. Per germline, CDR1 MNHEY and CDR2 SVGAGI. The V end was cut by 8 bases, the J end by 7 bases, with 9 bases between.

This clonotype has ten or more counts. This chain links TRBV27 with TRBJ1-1; perhaps TRBD1 as D (5 bases). The CDR3 is 15 amino acids. Trimming left V 1 base short and J 0 bases short, with 9 bases between. Germline V CDR1 and CDR2: MNHEY, SMNVEV (reference sequence). CDR3 nucleotide sequence: TGTGCCAGCAGTTTATACAGGTCTTTGAACACTGAAGCTTTCTTT. Amino acid sequence: CASSLYRSLNTEAFF.

This clonotype occurred many times. The chain has TRBV29-1 and TRBJ1-2; 9 bases are shared with TRBD1. The V and J ends lost 6 bases and 0 bases, in that order; junction bases with no gene match: 5. Looked up from germline, CDR1 is SQVTM and CDR2 is ANQGSEA. This CDR3 is built from 14 residues. The CDR3 coding sequence is TGCAGCGTGGGGACAGGGCCGACTAACTATGGCTACACCTTC. Translating gives CSVGTGPTNYGYTF.

This clonotype was seen many times. This rearrangement joins TRBV12-3 or TRBV12-4 to TRBJ1-3; perhaps TRBD1 as D (6 bases). Trimming left V 5 bases short and J 0 bases short, with 14 bases between. CDR3 length: 16 residues. The CDR3 sequence is CASSRGGGHSGNTIYF. In DNA form, the CDR3 reads TGTGCCAGCAGTCGCGGCGGGGGGCACTCTGGAAACACCATATATTTT.